Listed below are T cell receptor beta chains from one sample, sequenced in a study of response to subunit inactivated influenza vaccine. A single record per CDR3 protein comes from TCRdb applying MiXCR to the RT-PCR reads. This sample has 500,000 or so distinct CDR3 sequences; 9.5% to 12% occur once, and the top ten carry about an eighth. The sequencing used PBMCs from blood, collected 45 days after vaccination. The receptors shown here come from a man aged 50-59 years who received an inactivated influenza vaccine. Each CDR3 is given with its conserved first and last residue.

v_gene: TRBV20-1; j_gene: TRBJ2-1; CDR3aa: CSAKSASGRLYNEQFF
v_gene: TRBV12-3/TRBV12-4; j_gene: TRBJ2-1; CDR3aa: CASSLEGSGGNEQFF
v_gene: TRBV12-3/TRBV12-4; j_gene: TRBJ1-5; CDR3aa: CASSHRSNQPQHF
v_gene: TRBV5-1; j_gene: TRBJ1-2; CDR3aa: CASSLAGPNFGYTF
v_gene: TRBV20-1; j_gene: TRBJ2-5; CDR3aa: CSARPTGQTQETQYF
v_gene: TRBV6-7; j_gene: TRBJ2-3; CDR3aa: CARFLAGGPSTDTQYF
v_gene: TRBV15; j_gene: TRBJ2-5; CDR3aa: CATSRNLWETQYF
v_gene: TRBV7-9; j_gene: TRBJ1-2; CDR3aa: CASSSTEDYGYTF
v_gene: TRBV6-5; j_gene: TRBJ2-2; CDR3aa: CASSYSFANTGELFF
v_gene: TRBV9; j_gene: TRBJ1-2; CDR3aa: CASSVGQGANYGYTF
v_gene: TRBV24-1; j_gene: TRBJ2-3; CDR3aa: CATSDLTGGLVDTQYF